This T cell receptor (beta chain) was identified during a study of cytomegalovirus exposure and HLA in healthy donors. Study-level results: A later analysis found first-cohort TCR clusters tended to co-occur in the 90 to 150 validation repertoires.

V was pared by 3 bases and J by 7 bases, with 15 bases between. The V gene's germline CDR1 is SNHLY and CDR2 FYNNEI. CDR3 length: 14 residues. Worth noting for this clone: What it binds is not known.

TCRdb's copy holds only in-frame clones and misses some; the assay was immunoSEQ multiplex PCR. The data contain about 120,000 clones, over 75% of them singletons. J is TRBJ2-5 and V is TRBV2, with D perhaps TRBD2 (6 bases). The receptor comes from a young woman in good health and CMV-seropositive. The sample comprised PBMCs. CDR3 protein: CASSDLGGRLTQYF. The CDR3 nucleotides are TGTGCCAGCAGTGATTTGGGAGGTCGACTGACCCAGTACTTC.